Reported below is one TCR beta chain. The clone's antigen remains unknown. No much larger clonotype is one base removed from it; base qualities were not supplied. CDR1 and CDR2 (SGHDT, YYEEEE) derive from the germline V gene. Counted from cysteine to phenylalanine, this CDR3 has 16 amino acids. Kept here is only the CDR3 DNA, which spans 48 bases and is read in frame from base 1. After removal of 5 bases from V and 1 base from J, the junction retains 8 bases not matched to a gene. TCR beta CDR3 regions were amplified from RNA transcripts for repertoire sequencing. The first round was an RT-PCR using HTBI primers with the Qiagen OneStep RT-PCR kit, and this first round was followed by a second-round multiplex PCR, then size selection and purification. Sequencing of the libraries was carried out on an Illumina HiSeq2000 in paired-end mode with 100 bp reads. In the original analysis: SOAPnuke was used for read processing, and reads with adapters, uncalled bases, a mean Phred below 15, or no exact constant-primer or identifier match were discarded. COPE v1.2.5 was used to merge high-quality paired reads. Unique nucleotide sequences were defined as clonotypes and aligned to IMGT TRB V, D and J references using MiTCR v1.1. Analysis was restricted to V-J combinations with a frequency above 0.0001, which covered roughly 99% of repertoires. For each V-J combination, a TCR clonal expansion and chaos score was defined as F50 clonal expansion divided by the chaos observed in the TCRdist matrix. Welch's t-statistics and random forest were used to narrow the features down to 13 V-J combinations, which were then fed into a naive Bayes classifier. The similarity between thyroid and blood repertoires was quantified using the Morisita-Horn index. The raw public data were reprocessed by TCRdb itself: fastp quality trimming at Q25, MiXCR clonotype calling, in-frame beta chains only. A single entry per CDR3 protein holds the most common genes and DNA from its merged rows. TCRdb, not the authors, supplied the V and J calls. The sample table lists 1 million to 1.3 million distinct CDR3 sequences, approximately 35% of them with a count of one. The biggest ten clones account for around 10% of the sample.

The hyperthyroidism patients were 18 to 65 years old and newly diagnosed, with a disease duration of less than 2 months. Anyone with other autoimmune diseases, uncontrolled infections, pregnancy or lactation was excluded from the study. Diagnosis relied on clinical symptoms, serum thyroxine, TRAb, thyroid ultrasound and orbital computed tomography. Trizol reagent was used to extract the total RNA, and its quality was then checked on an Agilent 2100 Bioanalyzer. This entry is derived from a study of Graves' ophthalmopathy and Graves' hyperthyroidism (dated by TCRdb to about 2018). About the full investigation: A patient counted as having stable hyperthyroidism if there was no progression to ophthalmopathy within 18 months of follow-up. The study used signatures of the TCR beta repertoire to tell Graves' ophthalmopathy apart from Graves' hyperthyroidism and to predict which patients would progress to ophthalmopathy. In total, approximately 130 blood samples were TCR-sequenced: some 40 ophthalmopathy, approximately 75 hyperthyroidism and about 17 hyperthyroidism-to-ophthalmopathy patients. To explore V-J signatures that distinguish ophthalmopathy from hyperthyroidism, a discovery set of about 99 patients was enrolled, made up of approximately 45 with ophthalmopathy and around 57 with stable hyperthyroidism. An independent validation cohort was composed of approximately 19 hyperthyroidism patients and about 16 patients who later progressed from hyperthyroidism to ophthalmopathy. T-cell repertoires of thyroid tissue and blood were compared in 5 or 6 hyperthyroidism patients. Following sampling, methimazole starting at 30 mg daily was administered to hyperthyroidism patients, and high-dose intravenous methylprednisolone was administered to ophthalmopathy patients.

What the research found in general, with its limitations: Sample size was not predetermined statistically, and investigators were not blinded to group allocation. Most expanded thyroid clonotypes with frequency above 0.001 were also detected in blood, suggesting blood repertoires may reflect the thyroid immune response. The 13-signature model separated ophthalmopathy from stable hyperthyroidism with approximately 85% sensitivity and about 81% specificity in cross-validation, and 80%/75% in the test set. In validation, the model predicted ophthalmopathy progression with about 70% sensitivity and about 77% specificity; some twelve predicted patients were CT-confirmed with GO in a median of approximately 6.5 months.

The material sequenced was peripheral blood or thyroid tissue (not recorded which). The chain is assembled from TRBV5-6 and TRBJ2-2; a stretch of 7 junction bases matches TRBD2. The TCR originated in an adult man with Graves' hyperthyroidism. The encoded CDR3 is CASSWEGWRNTGELFF. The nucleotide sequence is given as TGTGCCAGCAGTTGGGAGGGGTGGCGGAACACCGGGGAGCTGTTTTTT.